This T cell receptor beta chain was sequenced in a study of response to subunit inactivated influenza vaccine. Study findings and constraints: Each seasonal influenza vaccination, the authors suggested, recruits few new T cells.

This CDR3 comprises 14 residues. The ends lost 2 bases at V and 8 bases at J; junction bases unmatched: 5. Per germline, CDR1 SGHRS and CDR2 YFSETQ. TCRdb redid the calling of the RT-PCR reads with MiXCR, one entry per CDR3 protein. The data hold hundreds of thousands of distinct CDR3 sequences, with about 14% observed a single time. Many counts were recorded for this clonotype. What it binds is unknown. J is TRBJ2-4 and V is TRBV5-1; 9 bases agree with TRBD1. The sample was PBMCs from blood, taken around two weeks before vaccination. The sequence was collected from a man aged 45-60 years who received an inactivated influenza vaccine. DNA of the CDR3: TGCGCCAGCAGCTTAGGACAGGGGTTAGACATTCAGTACTTC. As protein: CASSLGQGLDIQYF.